The T cell receptor beta chain described here comes from a study of blood T cell repertoires in COVID-19. Study-level information: Whether acute or convalescent, the COVID-19 samples came from the United States, Italy and Spain. Sample material is recorded as cDNA or gDNA derived from T cells, B-cell-depleted T cells, or PBMCs.

The CDR3 sequence is 15 residues long. Germline-derived CDR1 and CDR2 are MDHEN and SYDVKM. The V segment lost 7 bases and the J segment 1 base; nucleotides outside the gene matches: 9. Generated by immunoSEQ multiplex PCR, the TCRdb table keeps only in-frame clones and is missing some. The repertoire holds roughly 91,000 clones, with over 80% as singletons. This clonotype was obtained from a man aged 65 to 79 with active or convalescent COVID-19. Sample: peripheral blood. This chain connects TRBV28 to TRBJ2-5, with 7 bases aligning to TRBD1. The CDR3 DNA reads TGTGCCAGCACCAAAGACAGGGTGACCCAAGAGACCCAGTACTTC. Translating it yields CASTKDRVTQETQYF.